These 27 T cell receptor beta chains were sequenced from one sample in a study of blood T cell repertoires in COVID-19. This table comes from immunoSEQ multiplex PCR, and its TCRdb copy is limited to in-frame clones, with some not included. This table holds roughly 88,000 clones, roughly 76% found once. The sequenced sample consisted of peripheral blood. Receptors were obtained from a woman older than 75 with active or convalescent COVID-19.

This clone was observed once. The chain is built from TRBV11-1 and TRBJ2-1, with a weak D call TRBD2 (6 bases). CDR1 and CDR2 (germline): SGHAT, FQDESV (reference sequence). The CDR3 totals 16 residues. V was trimmed by 1 base and J by 2 bases, leaving 12 bases between them. In DNA form, the CDR3 reads TGTGCCAGCAGCTTAGTTCGCGGGGCCCCCTACAATGAGCAGTTCTTC. Its protein product is CASSLVRGAPYNEQFF.

The chain joins TRBV9 to TRBJ2-3; D is perhaps TRBD1 (6 bases). The germline CDR1 and CDR2 sequences are SGDLS and YYNGEE. The CDR3 totals 17 residues. V was trimmed by 4 bases and J by 0 bases, leaving 18 bases between them. DNA for the CDR3: TGTGCCAGCAGCTCCGGAACAGGGCTTTCTAGCACAGATACGCAGTATTTT. Translation gives CASSSGTGLSSTDTQYF.

The chain couples TRBV30 to TRBJ2-3, with TRBD2 matching 7 bases. CDR3 size: 14 residues. From germline, CDR1 is GTSNPN and CDR2 SVGIG (reference sequence). With 8 bases clipped from V and 15 bases from J, the junction kept 23 bases outside the gene matches. In DNA, the CDR3 is TGTGCCCTCCAACGGGAGGCAAGAACAGATACGCGATATTTT. Its protein product is CALQREARTDTRYF.

This rearrangement joins TRBV5-1 to TRBJ2-1; 9 nucleotides match TRBD2. This CDR3 is 17 amino acids long. J was trimmed by 2 bases and V by 0 bases; bases with no gene match: 6. The V gene's germline CDR1 is SGHRS and CDR2 YFSETQ. The CDR3 loop is CASSLGGSGRTYNEQFF. For the CDR3, the DNA is TGCGCCAGCAGCTTGGGGGGTAGCGGGAGAACCTACAATGAGCAGTTCTTC.

This chain links TRBV10-3 with TRBJ2-1; TRBD1 agrees at 7 bases. After removal of 1 base from V and 0 bases from J, the junction contained 6 bases not matched to a gene. The CDR3 is made up of 17 amino acids. The germline gives CDR1 ENHRY, CDR2 SYGVKD. In DNA form, the CDR3 reads TGTGCCATCAGTGAGTACCTGGGACAGAGCTCCTACAATGAGCAGTTCTTC. Its translation is CAISEYLGQSSYNEQFF.

This rearrangement joins TRBV2 to TRBJ1-4; D is undetermined. Germline V lookup: CDR1 SNHLY, CDR2 FYNNEI. The CDR3 has 13 residues. The V end was cut by 10 bases, the J end by 8 bases, with 17 bases between. CDR3 in DNA: TGTGCCATCGGCGGAGAGGAGCAAGAAAAACTGTTTTTT. It is translated as CAIGGEEQEKLFF. Drawing the rest from reference TRBV2 and TRBJ1-4, the complete variable domain is EPEVTQTPSHQVTQMGQEVILRCVPISNHLYFYWYRQILGQKVEFLVSFYNNEISEKSEIFDDQFSVERPDGSNFTLKIRSTKLEDSAMYFCAIGGEEQEKLFFGSGTQLSVL.

The rearrangement joins TRBV7-2 to TRBJ1-2; 8 nucleotides align to TRBD1. The CDR3 is 14 residues long. Trimming took 5 bases from V and 8 from J; bases not matched to a gene: 10. Germline V gene sequence: CDR1 SGHTA, CDR2 FQGNSA. CDR3 in amino acids: CASSLSQGAQGYTF. The CDR3 DNA sequence: TGTGCCAGCAGCCTGTCCCAGGGGGCGCAAGGCTACACCTTC.

This clone was found a few times. The V and J genes are TRBV6-5 and TRBJ2-5; D possibly corresponds to TRBD1 (5 bases). V was trimmed by 7 bases and J by 2 bases, leaving 8 bases between them. The CDR3 extends over 12 amino acids. The germline CDR1 and CDR2 sequences are MNHEY and SVGAGI. CDR3 region: CASTDMQETQYF. CDR3 sequence (DNA): TGTGCCAGCACGGACATGCAAGAGACCCAGTACTTC.

J is TRBJ2-3 and V is TRBV5-1; no firm D call. V lost 4 bases to trimming and J lost 0 bases, with 6 bases between them. This CDR3 region has 13 residues. Per germline, CDR1 SGHRS and CDR2 YFSETQ. The CDR3 reads CASSPTSTDTQYF. The DNA for the CDR3 is TGCGCCAGCAGCCCTACTAGCACAGATACGCAGTATTTT.

This clone occurred once. This chain connects TRBV4-2 to TRBJ2-7; 8 bases are a match to TRBD2. CDR1 and CDR2 (germline): LGHNA, YNFKEQ. The CDR3 has 16 amino acids. V was clipped by 1 base and J by 1 base; unmatched bases: 6. The CDR3, as DNA: TGTGCCAGCAGCCAAGGGGTCGGGAGGGCTTCCTACGAGCAGTACTTC. Translation gives CASSQGVGRASYEQYF.

The rearrangement uses TRBV20-1 and TRBJ2-5; D is undetermined. This CDR3 contains 12 residues. Germline-derived CDR1 and CDR2 are DFQATT and SNEGSKA (reference sequence). Trimming took off 3 bases at V and 5 bases at J, with 10 bases between the two ends. The CDR3 DNA reads as TGCAGTGCTAGTGCTACGTCGGAGACCCAGTACTTC. Translating it yields CSASATSETQYF.

This clone was counted a few times. The chain links TRBV10-3 to TRBJ1-1, with 10 bases aligning to TRBD1. Trimming at V came to 7 bases and at J to 3 bases, leaving 8 bases not matched to a gene. The germline gives CDR1 ENHRY, CDR2 SYGVKD. The CDR3 sequence is 15 residues long. DNA of the CDR3: TGTGCCATCACCCGGACAGGACAGGGGGACACTGAAGCTTTCTTT. It encodes CAITRTGQGDTEAFF.

This chain joins TRBV3-1 (or the pseudogene TRBV3-2) and TRBJ2-3; TRBD1 agrees at 7 bases. J was trimmed by 3 bases and V by 4 bases; bases with no gene match: 10. Per the germline V gene, CDR1 is LGHDT and CDR2 is YNNKEL (reference sequence). The CDR3 runs 16 residues. The DNA for the CDR3 is TGTGCCAGCAGCCTCAACAGGGGTCAAGGGACAGATACGCAGTATTTT. It codes for CASSLNRGQGTDTQYF.

The table lists this clone with a few counts. The rearrangement joins TRBV4-1 to TRBJ2-7; 10 nucleotides agree with TRBD1. CDR1 and CDR2 (germline): MGHRA, YSYEKL. The CDR3 is made up of 14 amino acids. The trim removed 5 bases at V and 3 bases at J, leaving 4 bases unmatched. For the CDR3, the DNA is TGCGCCAGCAGCTACCGGGACAGGGGCTACGAGCAGTACTTC. It encodes CASSYRDRGYEQYF.

This chain joins TRBV18 and TRBJ1-1, with TRBD1 matching 8 bases. The V gene end was trimmed by 2 bases and the J gene end by 4 bases; junction bases not matched to a gene: 3. The CDR3 length is 14 residues. CDR1 and CDR2 (germline): KGHSH, LQKENI. The DNA for the CDR3 is TGTGCCAGCTCACCAGAGACAGGGGCCACTGAAGCTTTCTTT. Translated, it gives CASSPETGATEAFF.

V gene TRBV7-9 combines with J gene TRBJ1-4; no firm D call. Germline CDR1 and CDR2: SEHNR and FQNEAQ (reference sequence). The germline V and J ends were trimmed by 5 bases and 2 bases, with 15 bases remaining between them. This CDR3 comprises 16 residues. CDR3 in amino acids: CASSRRKSSTNEKLFF. In DNA, the CDR3 is TGTGCCAGCAGCCGGAGGAAGTCTTCTACTAATGAAAAACTGTTTTTT.

The chain is built from TRBV4-3 and TRBJ2-7; D might be TRBD1 (5 bases). The germline V gene has CDR1 LGHNA and CDR2 YSLEER. Trimming shortened V by 1 base and J by 3 bases, and 7 bases separated the two germline ends. The CDR3 has 13 amino acids. The CDR3 nucleotides are TGCGCCAGCAGCCAAGGGACATACTACGAGCAGTACTTC. Its protein product is CASSQGTYYEQYF.

The chain recombines TRBV19 with TRBJ2-3; 8 bases map to TRBD1. Germline CDR1 is LNHDA and CDR2 is SQIVND (reference sequence). Trimming at V came to 10 bases and at J to 3 bases, leaving 12 bases not matched to a gene. The CDR3 length is 15 residues. CDR3 sequence (DNA): TGTGCCACCAGAGAAACAGGGGGATCGACAGATACGCAGTATTTT. Protein sequence: CATRETGGSTDTQYF.

The V and J genes are TRBV9 and TRBJ2-1; D might be TRBD2 (5 bases). CDR1 is SGDLS and CDR2 is YYNGEE in the germline V gene. V gave up 2 bases and J gave up 7 bases, with 25 bases separating them. The CDR3 totals 18 residues. CDR3 sequence (DNA): TGTGCCAGCAGCGTCTCAGTCTCACTAGGAGGAGGAAGTAATGAGCAGTTCTTC. This sequence encodes CASSVSVSLGGGSNEQFF.

This clone was seen a few times. V and J are TRBV2 and TRBJ1-6; D might be TRBD1 (6 bases). Per the germline V gene, CDR1 is SNHLY and CDR2 is FYNNEI. V was cut by 5 bases and J by 5 bases, with 10 bases left in between. The CDR3 covers 14 residues. The chain's CDR3 is CASSYGTNNSPLHF. In nucleotides, the CDR3 is TGTGCCAGCAGTTACGGGACAAATAATTCACCCCTCCACTTT. Based on the CDR3 plus reference TRBV2 and TRBJ1-6, the full variable domain is EPEVTQTPSHQVTQMGQEVILRCVPISNHLYFYWYRQILGQKVEFLVSFYNNEISEKSEIFDDQFSVERPDGSNFTLKIRSTKLEDSAMYFCASSYGTNNSPLHFGNGTRLTVT.

This chain connects TRBV6-6 to TRBJ2-7, with D perhaps TRBD1 (5 bases). The germline V and J ends were trimmed by 5 bases and 7 bases, with 15 bases remaining between them. The CDR3 sequence is 13 residues long. The V gene's germline CDR1 is MNHNY and CDR2 SVGAGI (reference sequence). This CDR3 is CASSPPPGIEQYF. CDR3 nucleotides: TGTGCCAGCAGTCCCCCCCCAGGGATTGAGCAGTACTTC.

The chain combines TRBV6-5 with TRBJ1-1; 8 bases fit TRBD1. The CDR3 has 15 amino acids. With 0 bases clipped from V and 7 bases from J, the junction kept 7 bases outside the gene matches. In germline, CDR1 is MNHEY, CDR2 SVGAGI. CDR3 sequence (DNA): TGTGCCAGCAGTTACTCTTTCAGGGGGCAGGGTGAAGCTTTCTTT. Protein sequence: CASSYSFRGQGEAFF.

The rearrangement uses TRBV14 and TRBJ1-4; 7 nucleotides agree with TRBD1. CDR1 and CDR2 from the germline V gene are SGHDN and FVKESK. J gave up 7 bases and V 4 bases, and 12 bases lay outside the gene matches. The CDR3 runs 16 residues. CDR3: CASSPNRQGFGEKLFF. The CDR3 nucleotides read TGTGCCAGCAGCCCCAACAGACAGGGATTCGGTGAAAAACTGTTTTTT.

This chain connects TRBV11-3 to TRBJ2-1; 15 bases fit TRBD2. Trimming took 4 bases from V and 9 from J; bases not matched to a gene: 7. The CDR3 loop spans 16 amino acids. Looked up from germline, CDR1 is SGHNT and CDR2 is YENEEA. CDR3 region: CASSSLGLAGGPEQFF. The CDR3 nucleotides are TGTGCCAGCAGCTCGTTAGGACTAGCGGGGGGGCCTGAGCAGTTCTTC. Drawing the rest from reference TRBV11-3 and TRBJ2-1, the complete variable domain is EAGVVQSPRYKIIEKKQPVAFWCNPISGHNTLYWYLQNLGQGPELLIRYENEEAVDDSQLPKDRFSAERLKGVDSTLKIQPAELGDSAVYLCASSSLGLAGGPEQFFGPGTRLTVL.

V gene TRBV11-1 combines with J gene TRBJ1-2; no definite D call. Germline values: CDR1 SGHAT, CDR2 FQDESV (reference sequence). This CDR3 is 16 amino acids long. V lost 0 bases and J 3 bases, leaving 14 bases between the germline ends. The CDR3 DNA follows: TGTGCCAGCAGCTTAGCGTCTGTTGGGAGCGACTATGGCTACACCTTC. Protein: CASSLASVGSDYGYTF.

The chain links TRBV7-2 to TRBJ1-1; tentatively, D is TRBD1 (5 bases). Germline CDR1 is SGHTA and CDR2 is FQGNSA. The CDR3 is 14 residues long. The V and J ends lost 5 bases and 1 base respectively, with 11 bases between them. CDR3 loop: CASSAGPGNTEAFF. For the CDR3, the DNA is TGTGCCAGCAGCGCGGGACCGGGGAACACTGAAGCTTTCTTT.

J is TRBJ2-3 and V is TRBV5-1, with 7 bases that match TRBD2. Germline V CDR1 and CDR2: SGHRS, YFSETQ. Trimming removed 2 bases from V and 1 base from J; junction bases left unmatched: 4. CDR3 length equals 15 residues. The CDR3 DNA sequence: TGCGCCAGCAGCTTCGCCGCGGGGGGCACAGATACGCAGTATTTT. Encoded protein: CASSFAAGGTDTQYF.